Listed below are T cell receptor beta chains from one sample, sequenced in a study of blood T cell repertoires in COVID-19. Measured with immunoSEQ multiplex PCR; TCRdb has only the in-frame clones, and not every one. Of roughly 220,000 clones listed, roughly four fifths were seen once; the top ten hold roughly 8.2%. Sequencing was done on a sample of peripheral blood. Every receptor here comes from a woman of 80 years or more with COVID-19, enrolled during active disease. Both conserved end residues are part of each CDR3. The D gene is left open where the match is weak. Clone sizes are given selectively: once, few, many, or a class where the clone is expanded.

CDR3aa: CASSVAGLAGTSRGTDTQYF
CDR3nt: TGTGCCAGCAGCGTAGCGGGACTAGCGGGGACCTCCCGGGGCACAGATACGCAGTATTTT
j_gene: TRBJ2-3
v_gene: TRBV9
abundance: -
d_gene: TRBD2

CDR3aa: CASSQSTDTQYF
CDR3nt: TGTGCCAGCAGCCAATCCACAGATACGCAGTATTTT
j_gene: TRBJ2-3
v_gene: TRBV7-9
abundance: -
d_gene: -

CDR3aa: CASSYMTGNYGYTF
CDR3nt: TGTGCCAGCAGTTATATGACAGGGAACTATGGCTACACCTTC
j_gene: TRBJ1-2
v_gene: TRBV6-2/TRBV6-3
abundance: -
d_gene: TRBD1

CDR3aa: CAISVSGGANIQYF
CDR3nt: TGTGCCATCAGTGTATCAGGGGGAGCGAACATTCAGTACTTC
j_gene: TRBJ2-4
v_gene: TRBV10-3
abundance: -
d_gene: TRBD1

CDR3aa: CAWSVPDRDGEQFF
CDR3nt: TGTGCCTGGAGTGTACCGGACAGGGATGGGGAGCAGTTCTTC
j_gene: TRBJ2-1
v_gene: TRBV30
abundance: -
d_gene: TRBD1

CDR3aa: CASSTGTGKVEAFF
CDR3nt: TGTGCCAGCAGCACCGGGACAGGGAAGGTTGAAGCTTTCTTT
j_gene: TRBJ1-1
v_gene: TRBV6-5
abundance: -
d_gene: TRBD1

CDR3aa: CASSLEGVNTGELFF
CDR3nt: TGCGCCAGCAGCTTGGAGGGAGTGAACACCGGGGAGCTGTTTTTT
j_gene: TRBJ2-2
v_gene: TRBV5-1
abundance: -
d_gene: -

CDR3aa: CASSYRDRVGNEQFF
CDR3nt: TGTGCCAGCAGCTACCGGGACAGGGTGGGCAATGAGCAGTTCTTC
j_gene: TRBJ2-1
v_gene: TRBV7-3
abundance: -
d_gene: TRBD1

CDR3aa: CASSWGLGGTDTQYF
CDR3nt: TGTGCCAGCAGCTGGGGACTAGGCGGCACAGATACGCAGTATTTT
j_gene: TRBJ2-3
v_gene: TRBV7-3
abundance: -
d_gene: TRBD2

CDR3aa: CATQGLGGADTQYF
CDR3nt: TGTGCCACCCAGGGACTAGGGGGTGCAGATACGCAGTATTTT
j_gene: TRBJ2-3
v_gene: TRBV6-5
abundance: few
d_gene: TRBD2

CDR3aa: CASSLPDRGLSYEQYF
CDR3nt: TGTGCCAGCAGTTTACCCGACAGGGGGCTCTCCTACGAGCAGTACTTC
j_gene: TRBJ2-7
v_gene: TRBV27
abundance: few
d_gene: TRBD1

CDR3aa: CSVEGTGTEAFF
CDR3nt: TGCAGCGTTGAAGGGACAGGGACTGAAGCTTTCTTT
j_gene: TRBJ1-1
v_gene: TRBV29-1
abundance: -
d_gene: TRBD1

CDR3aa: CASSLQRDEQFF
CDR3nt: TGTGCCAGCAGTTTGCAACGAGATGAGCAGTTCTTC
j_gene: TRBJ2-1
v_gene: TRBV28
abundance: -
d_gene: -

CDR3aa: CASSLGTGGLAYGYTF
CDR3nt: TGCGCCAGCAGCTTGGGGACAGGGGGCTTGGCCTATGGCTACACCTTC
j_gene: TRBJ1-2
v_gene: TRBV5-1
abundance: -
d_gene: TRBD1

CDR3aa: CASSMDSPGLAGVRQFF
CDR3nt: TGTGCCAGTAGTATGGATTCTCCGGGACTAGCGGGGGTCAGGCAGTTCTTC
j_gene: TRBJ2-1
v_gene: TRBV19
abundance: -
d_gene: TRBD2

CDR3aa: CASTQYTSGEKLFF
CDR3nt: TGCGCCAGCACCCAGTACACCTCGGGTGAAAAACTGTTTTTT
j_gene: TRBJ1-4
v_gene: TRBV5-1
abundance: -
d_gene: -

CDR3aa: CAHSGSTDTQYF
CDR3nt: TGTGCCCACAGCGGTTCCACAGATACGCAGTATTTT
j_gene: TRBJ2-3
v_gene: TRBV6-6
abundance: once
d_gene: -

CDR3aa: CASSRSGANRGRSYGYTF
CDR3nt: TGTGCCAGCAGCCGATCAGGGGCTAACAGGGGGCGTTCCTATGGCTACACCTTC
j_gene: TRBJ1-2
v_gene: TRBV7-9
abundance: -
d_gene: TRBD1

CDR3aa: CASSPGGGTYEQYF
CDR3nt: TGCGCCAGCAGCCCCGGGGGGGGAACCTACGAGCAGTACTTC
j_gene: TRBJ2-7
v_gene: TRBV5-1
abundance: -
d_gene: TRBD2

CDR3aa: CAWSLGQGNEKLFF
CDR3nt: TGTGCCTGGAGTCTGGGACAGGGGAATGAAAAACTGTTTTTT
j_gene: TRBJ1-4
v_gene: TRBV30
abundance: -
d_gene: TRBD1

CDR3aa: CASILRQGTEAFF
CDR3nt: TGTGCCAGCATCCTCCGACAGGGGACAGAAGCTTTCTTT
j_gene: TRBJ1-1
v_gene: TRBV2
abundance: -
d_gene: TRBD1

CDR3aa: CASSTGGGGNYGYTF
CDR3nt: TGTGCCAGCAGTACCGGGGGGGGCGGTAACTATGGCTACACCTTC
j_gene: TRBJ1-2
v_gene: TRBV6-5
abundance: many
d_gene: -

CDR3aa: CASSSNRDTEAFF
CDR3nt: TGTGCCAGCAGTTCCAACAGGGACACTGAAGCTTTCTTT
j_gene: TRBJ1-1
v_gene: TRBV27
abundance: -
d_gene: -

CDR3aa: CASSGVAGNTIYF
CDR3nt: TGTGCCAGCAGCGGGGTTGCTGGAAACACCATATATTTT
j_gene: TRBJ1-3
v_gene: TRBV6-5
abundance: once
d_gene: -

CDR3aa: CASSFSGANPGYGYTF
CDR3nt: TGTGCCAGCAGCTTTTCAGGGGCCAATCCAGGATATGGCTACACCTTC
j_gene: TRBJ1-2
v_gene: TRBV5-4
abundance: -
d_gene: -

CDR3aa: CAWDSLSGNTIYF
CDR3nt: TGTGCCTGGGACAGTCTTTCTGGAAACACCATATATTTT
j_gene: TRBJ1-3
v_gene: TRBV30
abundance: -
d_gene: -

CDR3aa: CASSLVGTGAYGYTF
CDR3nt: TGTGCCAGCAGCTTAGTTGGGACAGGAGCCTATGGCTACACCTTC
j_gene: TRBJ1-2
v_gene: TRBV13
abundance: -
d_gene: TRBD1

CDR3aa: CASGRTSGRGSYEQYF
CDR3nt: TGTGCCAGCGGTCGGACTAGCGGGAGGGGATCCTACGAGCAGTACTTC
j_gene: TRBJ2-7
v_gene: TRBV2
abundance: -
d_gene: TRBD2

CDR3aa: CASSPPGKNTEAFF
CDR3nt: TGTGCCAGCAGTCCACCAGGAAAGAACACTGAAGCTTTCTTT
j_gene: TRBJ1-1
v_gene: TRBV3-1/TRBV3-2
abundance: -
d_gene: -

CDR3aa: CASSNELAINEQFF
CDR3nt: TGTGCCAGTAGTAACGAACTAGCGATAAATGAGCAGTTCTTC
j_gene: TRBJ2-1
v_gene: TRBV19
abundance: -
d_gene: TRBD2

CDR3aa: CASSPRTGGNTIYF
CDR3nt: TGTGCCAGCAGCCCCCGGACAGGGGGAAACACCATATATTTT
j_gene: TRBJ1-3
v_gene: TRBV7-6
abundance: -
d_gene: TRBD1

CDR3aa: CASSTGVNQPQHF
CDR3nt: TGTGCCAGCAGTACGGGGGTTAATCAGCCCCAGCATTTT
j_gene: TRBJ1-5
v_gene: TRBV6-5
abundance: -
d_gene: -

CDR3aa: CAGGVTGGPNEQFF
CDR3nt: TGTGCCGGGGGAGTCACGGGAGGGCCGAATGAGCAGTTCTTC
j_gene: TRBJ2-1
v_gene: TRBV5-8
abundance: -
d_gene: TRBD2

CDR3aa: CASSSQTTSGRYEQYF
CDR3nt: TGCGCCAGCAGCTCGCAGACGACTAGCGGGCGTTACGAGCAGTACTTC
j_gene: TRBJ2-7
v_gene: TRBV5-1
abundance: -
d_gene: TRBD2

CDR3aa: CASSSRQASSGNTIYF
CDR3nt: TGTGCCAGCAGCTCTCGGCAGGCGAGCTCTGGAAACACCATATATTTT
j_gene: TRBJ1-3
v_gene: TRBV7-3
abundance: -
d_gene: -

CDR3aa: CASSEPLGRDPNQPQHF
CDR3nt: TGTGCCAGCAGTGAACCTTTGGGGAGGGACCCCAATCAGCCCCAGCATTTT
j_gene: TRBJ1-5
v_gene: TRBV2
abundance: once
d_gene: -

CDR3aa: CASSPSGQMTSGYTF
CDR3nt: TGTGCCAGCAGCCCCTCGGGACAGATGACGTCTGGCTACACCTTC
j_gene: TRBJ1-2
v_gene: TRBV7-3
abundance: few
d_gene: TRBD1